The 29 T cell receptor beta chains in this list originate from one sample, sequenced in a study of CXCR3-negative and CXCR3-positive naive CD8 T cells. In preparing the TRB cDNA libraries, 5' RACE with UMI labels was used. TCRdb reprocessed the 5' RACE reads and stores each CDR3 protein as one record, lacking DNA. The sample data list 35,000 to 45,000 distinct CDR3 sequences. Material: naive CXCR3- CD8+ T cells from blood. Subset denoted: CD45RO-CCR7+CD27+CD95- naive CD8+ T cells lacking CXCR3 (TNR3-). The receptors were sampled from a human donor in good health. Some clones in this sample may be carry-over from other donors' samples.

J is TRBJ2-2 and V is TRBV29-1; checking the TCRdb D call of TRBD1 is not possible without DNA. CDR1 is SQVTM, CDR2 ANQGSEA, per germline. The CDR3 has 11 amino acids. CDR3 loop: CSVQDRGELFF.

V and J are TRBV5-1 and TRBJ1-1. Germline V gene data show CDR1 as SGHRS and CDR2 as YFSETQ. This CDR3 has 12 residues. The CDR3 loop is CASSSTNTEAFF.

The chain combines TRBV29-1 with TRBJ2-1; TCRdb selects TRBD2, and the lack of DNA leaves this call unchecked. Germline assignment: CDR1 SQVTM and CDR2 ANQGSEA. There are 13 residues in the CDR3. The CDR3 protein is CSVVAGGYNEQFF.

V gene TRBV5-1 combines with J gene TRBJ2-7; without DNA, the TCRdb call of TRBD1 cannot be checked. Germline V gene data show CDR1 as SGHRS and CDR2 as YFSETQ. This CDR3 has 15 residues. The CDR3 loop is CASSDGTGVTDEQYF.

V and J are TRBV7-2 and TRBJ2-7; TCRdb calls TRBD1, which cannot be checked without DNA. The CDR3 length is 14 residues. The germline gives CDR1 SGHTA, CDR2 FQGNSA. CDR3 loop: CASSLVEGAYEQYF. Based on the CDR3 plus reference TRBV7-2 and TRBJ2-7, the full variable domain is GAGVSQSPSNKVTEKGKDVELRCDPISGHTALYWYRQSLGQGLEFLIYFQGNSAPDKSGLPSDRFSAERTGGSVSTLTIQRTQQEDSAVYLCASSLVEGAYEQYFGPGTRLTVT.

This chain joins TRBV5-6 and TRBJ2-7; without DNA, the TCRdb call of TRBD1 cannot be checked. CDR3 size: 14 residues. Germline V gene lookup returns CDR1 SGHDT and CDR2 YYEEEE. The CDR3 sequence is CASSLGTPFYEQYF.

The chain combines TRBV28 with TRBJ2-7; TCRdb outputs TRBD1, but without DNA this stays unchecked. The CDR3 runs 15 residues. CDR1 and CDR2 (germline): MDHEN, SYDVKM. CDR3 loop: CASSLRQEFSYEQYF.

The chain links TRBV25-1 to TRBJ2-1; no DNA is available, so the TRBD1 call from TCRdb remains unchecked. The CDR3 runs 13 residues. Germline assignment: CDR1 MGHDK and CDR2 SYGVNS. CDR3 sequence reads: CASSLPGGDEQFF.

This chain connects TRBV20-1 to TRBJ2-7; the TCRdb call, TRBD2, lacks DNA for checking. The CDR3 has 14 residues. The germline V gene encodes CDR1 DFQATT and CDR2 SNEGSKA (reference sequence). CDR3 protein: CSARGDSKPHEQYF.

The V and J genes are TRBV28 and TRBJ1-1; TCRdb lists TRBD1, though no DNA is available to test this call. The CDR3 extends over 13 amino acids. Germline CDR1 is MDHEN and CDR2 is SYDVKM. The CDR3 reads CASSLFGILGAFF.

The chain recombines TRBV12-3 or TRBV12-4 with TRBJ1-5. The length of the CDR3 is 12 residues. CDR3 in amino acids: CASRENYQPQHF.

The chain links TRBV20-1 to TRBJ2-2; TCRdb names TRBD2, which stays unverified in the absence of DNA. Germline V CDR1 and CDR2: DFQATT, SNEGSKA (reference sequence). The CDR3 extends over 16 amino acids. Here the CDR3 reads CSARDPTSGDTGELFF.

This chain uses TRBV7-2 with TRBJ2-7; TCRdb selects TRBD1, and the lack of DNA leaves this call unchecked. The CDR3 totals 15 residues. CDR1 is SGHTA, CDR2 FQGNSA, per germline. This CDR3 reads CASSLVGGGWYEQYF.

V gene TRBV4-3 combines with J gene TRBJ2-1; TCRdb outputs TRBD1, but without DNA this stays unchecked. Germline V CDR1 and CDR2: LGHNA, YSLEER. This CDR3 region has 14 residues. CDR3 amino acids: CASSQVGQLNEQFF.

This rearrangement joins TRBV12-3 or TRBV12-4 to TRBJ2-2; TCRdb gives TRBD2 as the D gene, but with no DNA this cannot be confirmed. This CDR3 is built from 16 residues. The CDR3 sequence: CASSPTSGGITGELFF.

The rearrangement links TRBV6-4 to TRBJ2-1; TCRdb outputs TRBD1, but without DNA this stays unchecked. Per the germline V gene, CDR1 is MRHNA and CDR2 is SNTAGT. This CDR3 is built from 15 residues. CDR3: CASSTQAGGENEQFF.

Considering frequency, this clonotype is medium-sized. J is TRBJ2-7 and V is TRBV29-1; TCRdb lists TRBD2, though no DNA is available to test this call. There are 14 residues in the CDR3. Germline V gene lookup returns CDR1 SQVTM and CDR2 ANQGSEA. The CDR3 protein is CSVAAGGYPYEQYF.

The CDR3 spells CASRPTSTGTVNSPLHF. The gene calls are TRBV12-2 and TRBJ1-6; without DNA, the TCRdb call of TRBD1 cannot be checked. TRBV12-2 is given as a pseudogene. This CDR3 contains 17 residues.

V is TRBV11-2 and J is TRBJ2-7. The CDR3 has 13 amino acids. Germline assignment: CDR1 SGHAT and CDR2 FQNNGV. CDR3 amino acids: CASSLDASYEQYF.

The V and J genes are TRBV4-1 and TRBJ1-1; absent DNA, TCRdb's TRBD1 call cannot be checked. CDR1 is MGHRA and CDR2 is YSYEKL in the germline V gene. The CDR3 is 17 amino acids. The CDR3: CASGLGWDGEKNTEAFF.

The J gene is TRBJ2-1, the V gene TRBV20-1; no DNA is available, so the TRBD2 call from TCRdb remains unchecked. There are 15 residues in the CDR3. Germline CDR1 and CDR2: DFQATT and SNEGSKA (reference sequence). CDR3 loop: CSARVALGPYNEQFF.

The chain's CDR3 is CASSQDRAGGISRYTGELFF. This rearrangement joins TRBV4-3 to TRBJ2-2; TCRdb gives TRBD1 as the D gene, but with no DNA this cannot be confirmed. The CDR3 consists of 20 residues. From germline, CDR1 is LGHNA and CDR2 YSLEER.

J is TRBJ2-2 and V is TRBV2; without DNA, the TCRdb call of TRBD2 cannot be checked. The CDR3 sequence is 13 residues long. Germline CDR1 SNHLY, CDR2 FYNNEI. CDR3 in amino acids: CASRQPPTTELFF. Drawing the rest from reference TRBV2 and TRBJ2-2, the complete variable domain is EPEVTQTPSHQVTQMGQEVILRCVPISNHLYFYWYRQILGQKVEFLVSFYNNEISEKSEIFDDQFSVERPDGSNFTLKIRSTKLEDSAMYFCASRQPPTTELFFGEGSRLTVL.

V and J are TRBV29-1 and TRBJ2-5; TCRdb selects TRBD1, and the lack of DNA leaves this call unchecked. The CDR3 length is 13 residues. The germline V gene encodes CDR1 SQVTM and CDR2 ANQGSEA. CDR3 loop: CSVETGIQETQYF.

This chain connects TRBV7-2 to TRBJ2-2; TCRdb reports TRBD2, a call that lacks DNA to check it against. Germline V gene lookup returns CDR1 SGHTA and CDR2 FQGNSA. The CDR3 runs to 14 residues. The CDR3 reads CASSPAGDTGELFF.

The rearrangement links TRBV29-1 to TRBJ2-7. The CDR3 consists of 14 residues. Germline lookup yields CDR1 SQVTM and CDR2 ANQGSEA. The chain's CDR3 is CSVERQGTSYEQYF.

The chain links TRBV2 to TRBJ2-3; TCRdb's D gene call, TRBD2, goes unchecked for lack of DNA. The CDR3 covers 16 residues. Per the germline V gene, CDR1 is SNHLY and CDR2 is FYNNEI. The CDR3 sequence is CASSEPQRGRRDTQYF.

CDR3 residues: CASSDSGQGQGSPLHF. The chain carries TRBV25-1 and TRBJ1-6; the TCRdb call, TRBD1, lacks DNA for checking. Germline V CDR1 and CDR2: MGHDK, SYGVNS. This CDR3 region has 16 residues.

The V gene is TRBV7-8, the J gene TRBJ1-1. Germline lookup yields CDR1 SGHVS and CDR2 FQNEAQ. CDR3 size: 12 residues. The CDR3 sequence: CASSLRHTEAFF.